This TCR beta chain was documented in a study of T-cell reconstitution after alpha-beta-depleted transplantation in children. Study observations and caveats: It was reported that alpha-beta T cells came from several hundred expanded graft clones (about two months after transplant). Diversity and T-cell counts at one year after transplant derived mostly from new T cells.

Preparation of the TCRbeta library used unique molecular identifiers. TCRdb used MiXCR to reprocess the PCR reads, holding one entry per CDR3 protein. The sample yields around 490,000 distinct CDR3 sequences, roughly an eighth seen once. The V end was cut by 3 bases, the J end by 7 bases, with 19 bases between. The CDR3 length is 16 residues. This clonotype was seen a handful of times. The antigen is unknown. The source was PBMCs, mostly from graft donor cells, collected 180 days after TCRalphabeta/CD19-depleted stem cell transplant. The V call is TRBV12-3 or TRBV12-4, the J call TRBJ2-1; D is possibly TRBD1 (6 bases). The origin of this receptor is a female patient between 2 and 10 years old who had a stem cell transplant for aplastic anemia, so the T cells may come from the graft donor. The CDR3 DNA follows: TGTGCCAGCAGTTTTTGGGTCGTGGACAGCTTTAATGAGCAGTTCTTC. Protein: CASSFWVVDSFNEQFF.